These 15 T cell receptor beta chains originate from one sample sequenced in a study of CD8 T cells in ankylosing spondylitis. MiXCR, run by TCRdb on the 5' RACE reads, gives a single entry per CDR3 protein. The sample holds 350,000 or so distinct CDR3 sequences, roughly 15% seen once. Sequencing was carried out using blood, either unsorted or a sorted T cell fraction (not recorded which). The receptors were sampled from a male donor with ankylosing spondylitis or in good health (not recorded which).

The J gene is TRBJ1-3, the V gene TRBV7-9; TRBD1 is a possible D gene (5 bases). The V end was cut by 5 bases, the J end by 2 bases, with 10 bases between. Germline values: CDR1 SEHNR, CDR2 FQNEAQ (reference sequence). This CDR3 is 14 amino acids long. The chain's CDR3 is CASSTDSTGNTIYF. CDR3 nucleotides: TGTGCCAGCAGCACCGACAGTACTGGAAACACCATATATTTT.

This clonotype occurred a few times. The rearrangement joins TRBV5-1 to TRBJ2-2, with D perhaps given as TRBD1 or TRBD2 (6 bases each). This CDR3 has 16 residues. Germline lookup yields CDR1 SGHRS and CDR2 YFSETQ. Trimming left V 6 bases short and J 6 bases short, with 21 bases between. CDR3 region: CASTPVSGGRAGELFF. The DNA for the CDR3 is TGCGCCAGCACCCCAGTCTCCGGGGGCCGTGCCGGGGAGCTGTTTTTT.

This clonotype was detected a few times. The chain links TRBV10-2 to TRBJ1-5; tentative D call: TRBD1 (5 bases). The length of the CDR3 is 15 residues. Trimming cost V 3 bases and J 11 bases, with 20 bases left between them. Per germline, CDR1 WSHSY and CDR2 SAAADI. The CDR3 spells CASSDDSPFIVAQHF. The DNA of the CDR3 is TGCGCCAGCAGTGACGACAGTCCCTTCATCGTGGCCCAGCATTTT.

This clonotype was detected only a few times. The V call is TRBV5-1, the J call TRBJ1-1; TRBD1 might be the D (6 bases). The V end was cut by 0 bases, the J end by 5 bases, with 14 bases between. CDR1 and CDR2 (germline): SGHRS, YFSETQ. This CDR3 is built from 15 residues. CDR3 coding DNA: TGCGCCAGCAGCTTGGAGGCGACAGGACGGACTGAAGCTTTCTTT. This gives the protein CASSLEATGRTEAFF.

This clonotype was seen repeatedly, ten times or more. This rearrangement joins TRBV5-1 to TRBJ1-2; D gene ambiguous. From germline, CDR1 is SGHRS and CDR2 YFSETQ. This CDR3 comprises 14 residues. Trimming cost V 0 bases and J 0 bases, with 6 bases left between them. This CDR3 reads CASSLDSANYGYTF. The CDR3 coding sequence is TGCGCCAGCAGCTTGGACAGTGCTAACTATGGCTACACCTTC.

CDR3 residues: CAWGASPNEQFF. The CDR3 DNA follows: TGTGCCTGGGGGGCGAGTCCTAATGAGCAGTTCTTC. The chain has TRBV30 and TRBJ2-1; D is possibly TRBD1 (5 bases). The CDR3 runs to 12 residues. With 5 bases removed from V and 7 bases from J, the gap between germline ends came to 12 bases. Germline values: CDR1 GTSNPN, CDR2 SVGIG (reference sequence). Complete variable domain (other parts from reference TRBV30 and TRBJ2-1): SQTIHQWPATLVQPVGSPLSLECTVEGTSNPNLYWYRQAAGRGLQLLFYSVGIGQISSEVPQNLSASRPQDRQFILSSKKLLLSDSGFYLCAWGASPNEQFFGPGTRLTVL.

This chain links TRBV5-5 with TRBJ2-7; D ambiguous. Trimming took off 0 bases at V and 13 bases at J, with 14 bases between the two ends. Germline-derived CDR1 and CDR2 are SGHKS and YYEKEE (reference sequence). The CDR3 sequence is 12 residues long. The CDR3 region is CASSLDARALYF. The CDR3, as DNA: TGTGCCAGCAGCTTGGACGCCCGCGCGCTATACTTC.

In its sample, this clonotype was seen a few times. The chain uses TRBV14 and TRBJ2-2; no reliable D call. Germline loops: CDR1 SGHDN, CDR2 FVKESK. Trimming removed 3 bases from V and 8 bases from J, with 16 bases in between. CDR3 size: 15 residues. The chain's CDR3 is CASSQDLTRYGELFF. The DNA of the CDR3 is TGTGCCAGCAGCCAGGACCTGACCCGATATGGGGAGCTGTTTTTT.

In this sample, this clonotype turned up a few times. The gene calls are TRBV6-1 and TRBJ2-5; D unclear. Germline CDR1 reads MNHNS; CDR2 reads SASEGT. The CDR3 is 12 residues long. V shed 7 bases and J shed 10 bases, with 16 bases lying between them. CDR3 nucleotide sequence: TGTGCCAGCAACGATCCGCCGGGTCTCCAGTACTTC. Translated: CASNDPPGLQYF.

This clonotype was recorded a few times. The rearrangement links TRBV12-3 or TRBV12-4 to TRBJ1-2, with a weak D call TRBD1 (5 bases). The CDR3 consists of 13 residues. With 2 bases removed from V and 7 bases from J, the gap between germline ends came to 11 bases. DNA of the CDR3: TGTGCCAGCAGTTTATTGGGGGTTCGTGGCTACACCTTC. This codes for CASSLLGVRGYTF.

The V call is TRBV3-1, the J call TRBJ2-3, with TRBD1 matching 7 bases. The germline V gene has CDR1 LGHDT and CDR2 YNNKEL (reference sequence). With 2 bases clipped from V and 3 bases from J, the junction kept 8 bases outside the gene matches. The CDR3 is 16 amino acids. For the CDR3, the DNA is TGTGCCAGCAGCCAACCGACAGGGATGAGGACAGATACGCAGTATTTT. It codes for CASSQPTGMRTDTQYF.

This clonotype was seen a few times. V usage is TRBV7-8 and J usage is TRBJ1-1, with D hard to call. Germline loops: CDR1 SGHVS, CDR2 FQNEAQ. Trimming left V 3 bases short and J 0 bases short, with 11 bases between. CDR3 length: 15 residues. CDR3 sequence reads: CASSFLSGLNTEAFF. In DNA form, the CDR3 reads TGTGCCAGCAGCTTTTTGTCGGGGTTGAACACTGAAGCTTTCTTT.

This clonotype has at least ten counts. The chain uses TRBV5-6 and TRBJ1-1; no definite D call. From germline, CDR1 is SGHDT and CDR2 YYEEEE. This CDR3 contains 14 residues. Trimming pared 4 bases from V and 0 bases from J, leaving 10 bases between. The CDR3 bases are TGTGCCAGCAGCCGACCTGACCTGAACACTGAAGCTTTCTTT. Protein: CASSRPDLNTEAFF.

This clonotype was detected a few times. The chain joins TRBV7-9 to TRBJ2-5, with 8 bases identical to TRBD2. Germline CDR1 SEHNR, CDR2 FQNEAQ (reference sequence). The V gene end was trimmed by 5 bases and the J gene end by 5 bases; junction bases not matched to a gene: 4. This CDR3 is 13 amino acids long. As DNA, the CDR3 is TGTGCCAGCAGCCGGACTAGCTCGGAGACCCAGTACTTC. This gives the protein CASSRTSSETQYF.

This clonotype was observed a handful of times. The rearrangement uses TRBV2 and TRBJ2-2; D remains ambiguous. This CDR3 is built from 14 residues. The germline V gene encodes CDR1 SNHLY and CDR2 FYNNEI. V gave up 8 bases and J gave up 2 bases, with 12 bases separating them. The CDR3 DNA reads TGTGCCAGCCGGATGGGCATCAACACCGGGGAGCTGTTTTTT. Amino acids: CASRMGINTGELFF.